Listed below are T cell receptor beta chains from one sample, sequenced in a study of shared clonotypes between healthy human individuals. The data were produced by immunoSEQ multiplex PCR, yet TCRdb's version contains in-frame clones alone and is incomplete. The top ten clones hold 0.9% to 1.4% of a sample with some 2,000,000 clones, roughly 94% of them seen once. The sequenced sample consisted of naive CD8+ T cells sorted from blood. Receptor source: a man younger than 30 in good health. Both conserved end residues are part of each CDR3. The D gene is left open where the match is weak. Expanded clones get a size class; other rows say once, few or many, or leave the size out.

cdr3_length,j_call,clone_size,v_call,d_call,cdr3_aa,cdr3_nt
13,TRBJ1-1,-,TRBV27,TRBD1,CASSSGGGTEAFF,TGTGCCAGCAGTTCAGGGGGTGGCACTGAAGCTTTCTTT
16,TRBJ2-7,-,TRBV9,TRBD2,CASSVGELAFSYEQYF,TGTGCCAGCAGCGTAGGTGAACTAGCGTTCTCCTACGAGCAGTACTTC
13,TRBJ1-5,-,TRBV7-6,-,CASSSGALQPQHF,TGTGCCAGCAGCTCAGGGGCTCTTCAGCCCCAGCATTTT
13,TRBJ2-7,-,TRBV2,-,CASSELADYEQYF,TGTGCCAGCAGTGAACTAGCAGACTACGAGCAGTACTTC
18,TRBJ2-7,-,TRBV5-1,TRBD2,CASSSTWTETSGTYEQYF,TGCGCCAGCAGCTCGACCTGGACGGAGACTAGCGGAACCTACGAGCAGTACTTC
14,TRBJ2-3,-,TRBV5-1,TRBD2,CASSNSGDTDTQYF,TGCGCCAGCAGCAATAGCGGGGACACAGATACGCAGTATTTT
16,TRBJ1-6,-,TRBV7-9,-,CASSIEDSSYNSPLHF,TGTGCCAGCAGCATCGAGGACAGTTCCTATAATTCACCCCTCCACTTT
14,TRBJ2-5,-,TRBV25-1,TRBD1,CASSIGQGEETQYF,TGTGCCAGCAGTATCGGACAGGGGGAGGAGACCCAGTACTTC
16,TRBJ2-3,-,TRBV19,TRBD1,CASSIFQGAEADTQYF,TGTGCCAGTAGTATATTCCAGGGGGCAGAGGCAGATACGCAGTATTTT
11,TRBJ2-5,-,TRBV11-1,-,CASSSEQTQYF,TGTGCCAGCAGCTCCGAGCAGACCCAGTACTTC
15,TRBJ1-2,-,TRBV7-9,TRBD1,CASSLVGGADYGYTF,TGTGCCAGCAGCTTAGTAGGGGGCGCGGACTATGGCTACACCTTC
14,TRBJ1-1,-,TRBV6-5,TRBD1,CASSYTGAYTEAFF,TGTGCCAGCAGTTATACAGGGGCGTACACTGAAGCTTTCTTT
15,TRBJ2-5,once,TRBV5-1,-,CASSLGWADQETQYF,TGCGCCAGCAGCTTGGGATGGGCGGACCAAGAGACCCAGTACTTC
14,TRBJ1-5,-,TRBV5-4,-,CASSFGGSNQPQHF,TGTGCCAGCAGCTTCGGAGGAAGCAATCAGCCCCAGCATTTT
17,TRBJ1-3,once,TRBV30,TRBD1,CAWSTGAGTVRGNTIYF,TGTGCCTGGAGTACAGGGGCGGGAACGGTTCGTGGAAACACCATATATTTT